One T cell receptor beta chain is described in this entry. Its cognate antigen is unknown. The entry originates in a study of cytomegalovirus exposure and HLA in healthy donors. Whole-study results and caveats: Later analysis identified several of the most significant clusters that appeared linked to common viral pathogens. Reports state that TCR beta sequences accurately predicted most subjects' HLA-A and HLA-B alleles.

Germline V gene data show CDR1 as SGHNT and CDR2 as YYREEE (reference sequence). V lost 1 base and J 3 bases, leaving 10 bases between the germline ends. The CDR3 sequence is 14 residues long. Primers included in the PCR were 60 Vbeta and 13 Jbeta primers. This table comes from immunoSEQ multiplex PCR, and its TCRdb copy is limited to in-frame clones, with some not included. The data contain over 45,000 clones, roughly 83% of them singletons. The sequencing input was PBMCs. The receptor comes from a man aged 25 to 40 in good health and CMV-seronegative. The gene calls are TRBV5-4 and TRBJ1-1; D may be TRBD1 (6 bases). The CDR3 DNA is TGTGCCAGCAGCTTGAGTCCAGGGGACACTGAAGCTTTCTTT. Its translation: CASSLSPGDTEAFF. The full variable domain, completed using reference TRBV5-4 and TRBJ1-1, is ETGVTQSPTHLIKTRGQQVTLRCSSQSGHNTVSWYQQALGQGPQFIFQYYREEENGRGNFPPRFSGLQFPNYSSELNVNALELDDSALYLCASSLSPGDTEAFFGQGTRLTVV.